The 16 T cell receptor beta chains below come from one sample, sequenced in a study of blood T cell repertoires in COVID-19. Profiling relied on immunoSEQ multiplex PCR, and the TCRdb table lists in-frame clones only, not all of them. The sample has tens of thousands of clones, approximately 90% seen once. The sample comprised peripheral blood. The receptor source for this set is a man aged 70 or older with active or convalescent COVID-19.

On this clone itself: A junction boundary mismatches the germline segment, possibly from a read error. The chain employs TRBV7-7 and TRBJ2-1; TRBD2 aligns across 7 bases. Germline assignment: CDR1 SSHAT and CDR2 FNYEAQ (reference sequence). The CDR3 contains 16 residues. The CDR3 DNA is TGTGCTAGCAGCTTAAAGGCGGGAGCATCCTACAATGAGCAGTTCTTC. Its translation: CASSLKAGASYNEQFF. Supplemented by reference TRBV7-7 and TRBJ2-1, the full variable domain reads GAGVSQSPRYKVTKRGQDVTLRCDPISSHATLYWYQQALGQGPEFLTYFNYEAQPDKSGLPSDRFSAERPEGSISTLTIQRTEQRDSAMYRCASSLKAGASYNEQFFGPGTRLTVL.

V and J are TRBV19 and TRBJ1-1, with D unresolved. V was cut by 3 bases and J by 1 base, with 9 bases left in between. There are 14 residues in the CDR3. Germline V lookup: CDR1 LNHDA, CDR2 SQIVND (reference sequence). The CDR3 loop reads CASSISARNTEAFF. The CDR3 DNA reads TGTGCCAGTAGTATTAGCGCGAGGAACACTGAAGCTTTCTTT. Based on the CDR3 plus reference TRBV19 and TRBJ1-1, the full variable domain is DGGITQSPKYLFRKEGQNVTLSCEQNLNHDAMYWYRQDPGQGLRLIYYSQIVNDFQKGDIAEGYSVSREKKESFPLTVTSAQKNPTAFYLCASSISARNTEAFFGQGTRLTVV.

V usage is TRBV19 and J usage is TRBJ2-3, with 10 bases identical to TRBD2. This CDR3 has 17 residues. After removal of 9 bases from V and 6 bases from J, the junction contained 18 bases not matched to a gene. Germline loops: CDR1 LNHDA, CDR2 SQIVND (reference sequence). This CDR3 reads CASTETLGLAILDTQYF. CDR3 DNA: TGTGCCAGCACCGAAACCCTGGGACTAGCGATACTGGATACGCAGTATTTT.

J is TRBJ1-1 and V is TRBV19; unclear D gene. The CDR3 sequence is 15 residues long. Germline CDR1 reads LNHDA; CDR2 reads SQIVND (reference sequence). Between the trimmed V and J ends, which lost 5 bases and 4 bases, there was a span of 17 bases. This CDR3 is CASSLRGRSPTEAFF. CDR3 coding DNA: TGTGCCAGTAGTCTACGAGGGAGGTCCCCCACTGAAGCTTTCTTT.

The V gene is TRBV4-1, the J gene TRBJ1-2; 8 nucleotides agree with TRBD1. Germline CDR1 reads MGHRA; CDR2 reads YSYEKL. With 4 bases clipped from V and 5 bases from J, the junction kept 12 bases outside the gene matches. CDR3 length: 16 amino acids. The CDR3 sequence is CASSPPGQGAWYGYTF. In nucleotides, the CDR3 is TGCGCCAGCAGCCCACCCGGGCAGGGGGCCTGGTATGGCTACACCTTC.

This chain joins TRBV11-3 and TRBJ2-1, with D perhaps matching TRBD2 (6 bases). The V end lost 5 bases, the J end lost 6 bases, and 14 bases lay between the germline ends. This CDR3 is built from 14 residues. The germline gives CDR1 SGHNT, CDR2 YENEEA. The DNA for the CDR3 is TGTGCCAGCAGCCCGTCGGGACTCACCAATGAGCAGTTCTTC. Its protein is CASSPSGLTNEQFF.

This clone has more than one count but fewer than ten. V and J are TRBV6-5 and TRBJ2-2, with TRBD1 matching over 7 bases. Germline CDR1 reads MNHEY; CDR2 reads SVGAGI. The CDR3 runs to 15 residues. V lost 2 bases to trimming and J lost 4 bases; unmatched junction nucleotides: 4. The CDR3 protein is CASSYRQGATGELFF. The CDR3 bases are TGTGCCAGCAGTTACAGACAGGGTGCCACCGGGGAGCTGTTTTTT.

A few counts support this clone. The chain uses TRBV3-1 (or the pseudogene TRBV3-2) and TRBJ1-2; D remains unclear. Germline V gene sequence: CDR1 LGHDT, CDR2 YNNKEL (reference sequence). The CDR3 is 15 residues long. V gave up 0 bases and J gave up 6 bases, with 14 bases separating them. The CDR3 protein is CASSQDDGVRNGYTF. CDR3 coding DNA: TGTGCCAGCAGCCAAGATGACGGGGTACGTAATGGCTACACCTTC.

J is TRBJ2-1 and V is TRBV2; 8 bases fit TRBD1. The V and J ends lost 5 bases and 7 bases, in that order; junction bases with no gene match: 10. CDR3 length: 15 amino acids. Per germline, CDR1 SNHLY and CDR2 FYNNEI. The CDR3, as DNA: TGTGCCAGCAGTCAGGTTGGACAGGGCCGAAATGAGCAGTTCTTC. Its protein product is CASSQVGQGRNEQFF.

V usage is TRBV19 and J usage is TRBJ1-5, with TRBD1 as a possible D gene (5 bases). The V and J ends lost 9 bases and 1 base respectively, with 16 bases between them. The CDR3 sequence is 15 residues long. In germline, CDR1 is LNHDA, CDR2 SQIVND (reference sequence). CDR3: CASAGGELSNQPQHF. Written as DNA, the CDR3 is TGTGCCAGCGCCGGGGGGGAGTTGAGCAATCAGCCCCAGCATTTT.

The J gene is TRBJ2-2, the V gene TRBV13; D gene ambiguous. The V gene's germline CDR1 is PRHDT and CDR2 FYEKMQ (reference sequence). The CDR3 sequence is 15 residues long. Trimming took off 2 bases at V and 4 bases at J, with 11 bases between the two ends. This CDR3 is CASSLTSYSTGELFF. CDR3 in DNA: TGTGCCAGCAGCTTAACAAGTTATTCCACCGGGGAGCTGTTTTTT.

This chain uses TRBV28 with TRBJ1-1; 8 bases are shared with TRBD1. CDR1 MDHEN and CDR2 SYDVKM come from the germline V gene. With 3 bases clipped from V and 9 bases from J, the junction kept 6 bases outside the gene matches. This CDR3 is built from 13 residues. CDR3 in amino acids: CASSLMAGGKAFF. The CDR3 DNA reads TGTGCCAGCAGTTTGATGGCAGGGGGCAAAGCTTTCTTT.

V usage is TRBV28 and J usage is TRBJ2-7, with D possibly TRBD2 on 6 matching bases. CDR3 length: 14 residues. V gave up 10 bases and J gave up 0 bases, with 16 bases separating them. Germline CDR1 reads MDHEN; CDR2 reads SYDVKM. CDR3 loop: CATRSGGTSYEQYF. The CDR3 DNA sequence: TGTGCCACCAGAAGTGGCGGGACCTCCTACGAGCAGTACTTC.

The chain employs TRBV27 and TRBJ1-1, with D maybe TRBD1 (6 bases). This CDR3 has 14 amino acids. The V end was cut by 3 bases, the J end by 4 bases, with 12 bases between. Germline loops: CDR1 MNHEY, CDR2 SMNVEV (reference sequence). The CDR3 sequence is CASSFQGMGTEAFF. CDR3 in DNA: TGTGCCAGCAGTTTTCAGGGGATGGGCACTGAAGCTTTCTTT.

The chain recombines TRBV7-9 with TRBJ2-1, with TRBD2 identical over 10 bases. After removal of 3 bases from V and 4 bases from J, the junction contained 3 bases not matched to a gene. The CDR3 runs 15 residues. CDR1 SEHNR and CDR2 FQNEAQ come from the germline V gene (reference sequence). The CDR3 nucleotides read TGTGCCAGCAGCTTGCCGGGACTAGCGTACAATGAGCAGTTCTTC. This codes for CASSLPGLAYNEQFF.

The chain employs TRBV7-3 and TRBJ2-2, with 9 bases identical to TRBD2. V lost 4 bases to trimming and J lost 1 base; unmatched junction nucleotides: 4. Germline V lookup: CDR1 SGHTA, CDR2 FQGTGA. This CDR3 spans 16 amino acids. The CDR3, as DNA: TGTGCCAGCAGCTCAGTAGCGGGGGAGAACACCGGGGAGCTGTTTTTT. Its translation is CASSSVAGENTGELFF.